One T cell receptor (beta chain) is described in this entry. Antigen: not known. CDR3 length: 18 residues. Germline V gene data show CDR1 as SGHVS and CDR2 as FNYEAQ. The V gene end was trimmed by 0 bases and the J gene end by 7 bases; junction bases not matched to a gene: 17. The entry originates in a study of CD8+ T cells in alopecia areata. As to treatment: oral pan-JAK inhibitor, 5-10 mg twice daily. Alopecia areata patients provided lesional scalp punch biopsies and peripheral blood. Sorting of PBMCs yielded the CD4+ and CD8+ T cells. cDNA prepared by RNA extraction and subsequent reverse transcription served as the template for sequencing. This table comes from immunoSEQ multiplex PCR, and its TCRdb copy is limited to in-frame clones, with some not included. The table shows approximately 210,000 clones, with roughly three fifths occurring only once. Overall study results and limits: Normal skin's resident alphabeta T cells are also sequenced in scalp samples. It was observed that many expanded lesional clones persisted in scalp and blood during tofacitinib.

The sample was CD4+ T cells sorted from blood, taken at week 49, from a patient treated with tofacitinib. This TCR came from a human donor with alopecia areata. V usage is TRBV7-6 and J usage is TRBJ2-5; 7 nucleotides match TRBD2. In DNA, the CDR3 is TGTGCCAGCAGCTTAGCCACCCTGGTTGGGGGGGACCTCGGGACCCAGTACTTC. It encodes CASSLATLVGGDLGTQYF. Full variable domain (outside the CDR3, taken from reference TRBV7-6 and TRBJ2-5): GAGVSQSPRYKVTKRGQDVALRCDPISGHVSLYWYRQALGQGPEFLTYFNYEAQQDKSGLPNDRFSAERPEGSISTLTIQRTEQRDSAMYRCASSLATLVGGDLGTQYFGPGTRLLVL.